The clone carrying this TCR beta chain turned up a few times. Its cognate antigen is unknown. Sequence at one end of the junction differs from germline and may be a read error. The data were obtained in a study of molecular identifiers for immune sequencing clone quantification. TCR libraries were built in bulk with a published protocol and specific TCR primers. TCRdb independently ran MiXCR on the PCR reads; one entry per CDR3 protein. The sample carries about 630,000 distinct CDR3 sequences, about 25% recorded once. This CDR3 contains 16 residues. Study results and caveats: Reportedly, one cell's Jurkat TCR RNA was detected within 1,100,000 naive CD8 cells.

Every naive CD8 library was made from between about 17,000 and 1,000,000 sorted cells with 10%, 30% or 50% RNA. CD8+CD4-CCR7+CD45RA+ sorting gave the naive CD8 T cells. The receptor was derived from a human donor in good health. Some libraries in this study had Jurkat cell RNA spiked in. This chain links TRBV5-7 with TRBJ2-1; TRBD1 agrees at 8 bases. TRBV5-7 falls under the ORF class, with uncertain function. Sequencing was done on a sample of naive CD8+ T cells from blood, with Jurkat cell RNA spiked in. Regarding subset: FACS-sorted CD8+CD4-CCR7+CD45RA+ naive T cells. The CDR3 sequence: CASSWGLDRDYNEQFF. CDR3 nucleotides: TGTGCCAGTAGCTGGGGGCTGGACAGGGACTACAATGAGCAGTTCTTC.